The next 28 T cell receptor beta chains were all read from a single sample in a study of early T cells in non-severe SARS-CoV-2 infection. TCRdb fed the 5' RACE reads into MiXCR, producing one record per CDR3 protein. The sample has 85,000 to 100,000 distinct CDR3 sequences, about 13% seen once; the top ten hold around 2.4%. Sequencing was performed on whole blood. The receptors derive from an adult who was a healthcare worker with PCR-confirmed SARS-CoV-2 infection or an uninfected control (not recorded which).

CDR3 nucleotides: TGCGCCAGCAGCCAATATGACACCCCGGACACTGAAGCTTTCTTT. Its protein is CASSQYDTPDTEAFF. The V gene is TRBV4-1, the J gene TRBJ1-1; D is unclear. Germline assignment: CDR1 MGHRA and CDR2 YSYEKL. The CDR3 length is 15 residues. Trimming cost V 2 bases and J 3 bases, with 13 bases left between them.

This clonotype appeared once. V usage is TRBV7-6 and J usage is TRBJ2-2, with 7 bases aligning to TRBD1. CDR3 size: 17 residues. CDR1 and CDR2 (germline): SGHVS, FNYEAQ. With 7 bases clipped from V and 0 bases from J, the junction kept 11 bases outside the gene matches. The DNA for the CDR3 is TGTGCCAGCACCAGCGACAGGGAAGGGCCGAACACCGGGGAGCTGTTTTTT. It encodes CASTSDREGPNTGELFF.

The chain couples TRBV6-5 to TRBJ2-4; tentative D call: TRBD2 (7 bases). The V gene lost 0 bases and the J gene lost 2 bases, with 17 bases spanning the gap. The CDR3 is 18 residues long. CDR1 and CDR2 (germline): MNHEY, SVGAGI. For the CDR3, the DNA is TGTGCCAGCAGTTACTCGAGCCGGGGGGCCGGATCCAAAAACATTCAGTACTTC. Translated, it gives CASSYSSRGAGSKNIQYF.

The V and J genes are TRBV10-3 and TRBJ2-7; D is unclear. The germline gives CDR1 ENHRY, CDR2 SYGVKD. Trimming removed 5 bases from V and 6 bases from J, with 14 bases in between. The CDR3 is 13 residues long. The CDR3 sequence is CAISSQLQIEQYF. CDR3 nucleotides: TGTGCCATCAGTTCGCAACTCCAAATCGAGCAGTACTTC.

The rearrangement joins TRBV6-1 to TRBJ2-4; D may correspond to TRBD1 or TRBD2 (5 bases each). Germline loops: CDR1 MNHNS, CDR2 SASEGT. Trimming took off 5 bases at V and 0 bases at J, with 11 bases between the two ends. The CDR3 loop spans 15 amino acids. CDR3 region: CASSLRDLAKNIQYF. In DNA form, the CDR3 reads TGTGCCAGCAGTTTGAGGGACCTAGCCAAAAACATTCAGTACTTC.

The V and J genes are TRBV18 and TRBJ2-3, with D possibly TRBD2 on 5 matching bases. Germline V gene sequence: CDR1 KGHSH, CDR2 LQKENI. This CDR3 is 15 amino acids long. The V end lost 2 bases, the J end lost 2 bases, and 11 bases lay between the germline ends. This CDR3 is CASSPEGYYTDTQYF. The CDR3 DNA reads as TGTGCCAGCTCACCAGAGGGCTATTACACAGATACGCAGTATTTT.

In this sample, this clonotype turned up many times. This sequence joins TRBV20-1 and TRBJ1-1; D perhaps matches TRBD1 (6 bases). The CDR3 extends over 13 amino acids. Trimming removed 4 bases from V and 1 base from J, with 10 bases in between. Germline CDR1 and CDR2: DFQATT and SNEGSKA (reference sequence). This chain's CDR3 is CSANGGPNTEAFF. The CDR3 DNA sequence: TGCAGTGCTAATGGGGGGCCGAACACTGAAGCTTTCTTT.

This clonotype has more than one count but fewer than ten. The chain recombines TRBV4-1 with TRBJ1-2; 9 nucleotides align to TRBD1. The CDR3 runs 19 residues. Looked up from germline, CDR1 is MGHRA and CDR2 is YSYEKL. The ends lost 2 bases at V and 1 base at J; junction bases unmatched: 14. The CDR3 here is CASSQRVPGQGSGNYGYTF. In DNA form, the CDR3 reads TGCGCCAGCAGCCAAAGGGTTCCGGGACAGGGAAGTGGTAACTATGGCTACACCTTC.

In this sample, this clonotype turned up many times. The rearrangement uses TRBV18 and TRBJ1-1; 9 bases are a match to TRBD1. The ends lost 6 bases at V and 0 bases at J; junction bases unmatched: 8. From germline, CDR1 is KGHSH and CDR2 LQKENI. This CDR3 comprises 16 residues. The CDR3 loop reads CASSPGTGFMNTEAFF. CDR3 in DNA: TGTGCCAGCTCCCCCGGGACAGGGTTTATGAACACTGAAGCTTTCTTT.

This clonotype occurred many times. The chain combines TRBV4-1 with TRBJ1-2, with D perhaps matching TRBD1 (5 bases). V was pared by 1 base and J by 4 bases, with 10 bases between. The CDR3 runs 14 residues. Germline V lookup: CDR1 MGHRA, CDR2 YSYEKL. The CDR3 DNA sequence: TGCGCCAGCAGCCAAGGGGCCGGGGCCTATGGCTACACCTTC. It specifies CASSQGAGAYGYTF.

V and J are TRBV11-2 and TRBJ2-5; 10 nucleotides match TRBD2. The CDR3 is made up of 15 amino acids. With 2 bases clipped from V and 6 bases from J, the junction kept 6 bases outside the gene matches. Germline V gives CDR1 SGHAT, CDR2 FQNNGV. This CDR3 reads CASSLLAGDAKTQYF. The CDR3 DNA reads TGTGCCAGCAGCTTACTAGCGGGGGATGCAAAGACCCAGTACTTC.

This clonotype was seen many times. The rearrangement links TRBV18 to TRBJ2-1; D gene unclear. The V and J ends lost 3 bases and 0 bases respectively, with 3 bases between them. The CDR3 has 13 amino acids. Germline V CDR1 and CDR2: KGHSH, LQKENI. The CDR3 DNA sequence: TGTGCCAGCTCACCCCCCTCCTACAATGAGCAGTTCTTC. Amino acids: CASSPPSYNEQFF.

There are a few counts of this clonotype. V gene TRBV18 combines with J gene TRBJ2-1, with D uncertain. The CDR3 sequence is 13 residues long. V dropped 1 base and J dropped 8 bases, with 9 bases sitting between them. Germline CDR1 and CDR2: KGHSH and LQKENI. The CDR3 bases are TGTGCCAGCTCACCACTGACGTTTGATGAGCAGTTCTTC. Residues: CASSPLTFDEQFF. The whole variable domain, filled in from reference TRBV18 and TRBJ2-1, reads NAGVMQNPRHLVRRRGQEARLRCSPMKGHSHVYWYRQLPEEGLKFMVYLQKENIIDESGMPKERFSAEFPKEGPSILRIQQVVRGDSAAYFCASSPLTFDEQFFGPGTRLTVL.

V is TRBV19 and J is TRBJ1-2; tentatively, D is TRBD1 (5 bases). In germline, CDR1 is LNHDA, CDR2 SQIVND (reference sequence). V lost 7 bases and J lost 7, with 16 bases in between. This CDR3 is 13 amino acids long. The CDR3 nucleotides are TGTGCCAGTACCTTAACACTGGGACGTGGCTACACCTTC. Its protein is CASTLTLGRGYTF.

In its sample, this clonotype was seen many times. The chain uses TRBV7-2 and TRBJ2-5, with D possibly matching TRBD2 (6 bases). The length of the CDR3 is 12 residues. Trimming left V 4 bases short and J 7 bases short, with 10 bases between. Per the germline V gene, CDR1 is SGHTA and CDR2 is FQGNSA. CDR3 protein: CASSSGGRTQYF. The CDR3 region has the DNA TGTGCCAGCAGCTCCGGGGGTAGGACCCAGTACTTC.

CDR3 amino acids: CASSPLPLRSYNEQFF. The CDR3 DNA follows: TGTGCCAGCAGCCCTTTGCCCCTCCGCTCCTACAATGAGCAGTTCTTC. J is TRBJ2-1 and V is TRBV11-2; unclear D gene. This CDR3 has 16 amino acids. The germline V and J ends were trimmed by 5 bases and 0 bases, with 14 bases remaining between them. Per the germline V gene, CDR1 is SGHAT and CDR2 is FQNNGV.

This clonotype was counted between two and nine times. V and J are TRBV5-1 and TRBJ2-3; D call uncertain. The CDR3 loop spans 15 amino acids. V lost 0 bases to trimming and J lost 4 bases, with 12 bases between them. In germline, CDR1 is SGHRS, CDR2 YFSETQ. DNA of the CDR3: TGCGCCAGCAGCTTGGGGTCTCGGAGCTCAGATACGCAGTATTTT. Its protein product is CASSLGSRSSDTQYF.

This clonotype was seen at least ten times. V gene TRBV28 combines with J gene TRBJ2-3, with TRBD2 matching 9 bases. Looked up from germline, CDR1 is MDHEN and CDR2 is SYDVKM. This CDR3 spans 16 amino acids. Losses at the gene ends were 5 bases for V and 4 bases for J; bases not matched to a gene: 10. The CDR3 spells CASSGLASPRADTQYF. CDR3 nucleotide sequence: TGTGCCAGCAGTGGACTAGCGAGCCCCCGGGCAGATACGCAGTATTTT.

This clonotype was found many times. The rearrangement links TRBV6-2 or TRBV6-3 to TRBJ2-1; the D call may be TRBD1 or TRBD2 (6 bases each). CDR1 MNHEY and CDR2 SVGEGT come from the germline V gene. V was clipped by 2 bases and J by 0 bases, with 11 bases between them. The CDR3 length is 16 residues. The CDR3 nucleotides read TGTGCCAGCAGTTACCGGGGGCCGAGCTCCTACAATGAGCAGTTCTTC. The encoded protein is CASSYRGPSSYNEQFF.

This chain uses TRBV7-9 with TRBJ2-1; 9 bases are a match to TRBD1. This CDR3 is built from 15 residues. CDR1 and CDR2 (germline): SEHNR, FQNEAQ (reference sequence). V lost 4 bases and J lost 3; bases outside the gene matches: 4. CDR3 bases: TGTGCCAGCAGCTCACCGGACAGGGGCTACAATGAGCAGTTCTTC. Translating it yields CASSSPDRGYNEQFF.

This clonotype was seen only a few times. The chain carries TRBV27 and TRBJ1-5; TRBD1 aligns across 8 bases. Per the germline V gene, CDR1 is MNHEY and CDR2 is SMNVEV (reference sequence). The trim removed 5 bases at V and 0 bases at J, leaving 0 bases unmatched. This CDR3 spans 14 amino acids. The CDR3 nucleotides are TGTGCCAGCAGTCAGGGGGCTAGCAATCAGCCCCAGCATTTT. Residues: CASSQGASNQPQHF.

This clonotype was observed many times. This chain links TRBV5-4 with TRBJ1-2, with no clear D. This CDR3 is built from 13 residues. Trimming cost V 4 bases and J 7 bases, with 14 bases left between them. Germline V lookup: CDR1 SGHNT, CDR2 YYREEE (reference sequence). DNA of the CDR3: TGTGCCAGCAGCCTACCTTTGGCTCGTGGCTACACCTTC. Amino acids: CASSLPLARGYTF. The whole variable domain, filled in from reference TRBV5-4 and TRBJ1-2, reads ETGVTQSPTHLIKTRGQQVTLRCSSQSGHNTVSWYQQALGQGPQFIFQYYREEENGRGNFPPRFSGLQFPNYSSELNVNALELDDSALYLCASSLPLARGYTFGSGTRLTVV.

There are many counts of this clonotype. V and J are TRBV7-2 and TRBJ2-3, with 9 bases identical to TRBD1. CDR3 length: 15 residues. Trimming at V came to 6 bases and at J to 2 bases, leaving 6 bases not matched to a gene. Germline CDR1 SGHTA, CDR2 FQGNSA. Written as DNA, the CDR3 is TGTGCCAGCAGTAAAGGACAGGGGATCACAGATACGCAGTATTTT. Translated: CASSKGQGITDTQYF. The variable domain in full, with the rest retrieved from reference TRBV7-2 and TRBJ2-3, is GAGVSQSPSNKVTEKGKDVELRCDPISGHTALYWYRQSLGQGLEFLIYFQGNSAPDKSGLPSDRFSAERTGGSVSTLTIQRTQQEDSAVYLCASSKGQGITDTQYFGPGTRLTVL.

V and J are TRBV7-2 and TRBJ2-5; tentative D call: TRBD2 (5 bases). V lost 1 base, J lost 5 bases, and 11 bases lay in between. The CDR3 totals 14 residues. Per germline, CDR1 SGHTA and CDR2 FQGNSA. CDR3 DNA: TGTGCCAGCAGCTTAGATTCCAGAGGGGAGACCCAGTACTTC. This encodes CASSLDSRGETQYF.

This clonotype was observed a handful of times. CDR3 region: CASSFGLAGGVSNEQFF. CDR3 DNA sequence: TGTGCCAGCAGCTTTGGACTAGCGGGGGGGGTGTCCAATGAGCAGTTCTTC. The chain carries TRBV11-2 and TRBJ2-1, with 15 bases fitting TRBD2. Germline V gene data show CDR1 as SGHAT and CDR2 as FQNNGV. This CDR3 has 17 amino acids. With V trimmed by 3 bases and J by 6 bases, 6 bases remained unmatched.

This chain uses TRBV5-8 with TRBJ2-6; D ambiguous. CDR1 SGHTS and CDR2 YDEGEE come from the germline V gene. Trimming left V 3 bases short and J 0 bases short, with 16 bases between. This CDR3 is 18 amino acids long. CDR3 region: CASSSRSLAPSGANVLTF. Written as DNA, the CDR3 is TGTGCCAGCAGCTCGAGGTCCTTAGCACCCTCTGGGGCCAACGTCCTGACTTTC.

This clonotype occurred a few times. The chain has TRBV28 and TRBJ2-5; the match to TRBD2 covers 13 bases. Germline lookup yields CDR1 MDHEN and CDR2 SYDVKM. The CDR3 consists of 17 residues. Trimming removed 5 bases from V and 2 bases from J; junction bases left unmatched: 8. The CDR3 coding sequence is TGTGCCAGCAGTCTGTGGACTAGCGGGGGAAATCAAGAGACCCAGTACTTC. Protein: CASSLWTSGGNQETQYF.

As for this clonotype: This CDR3 fails to terminate in the conserved phenylalanine or tryptophan, so it likely reflects a read error. The DNA is omitted, as the CDR3 cannot be located on it reliably, and the CDR3 follows TCRdb's listing. The V call is TRBV28, the J call TRBJ2-7; TRBD1, the table's D call, lacks a check against the DNA. The length of the CDR3 is 8 amino acids, counting both ends. Germline V gene sequence: CDR1 MDHEN, CDR2 SYDVKM. The chain's CDR3 is CASPGRGE.